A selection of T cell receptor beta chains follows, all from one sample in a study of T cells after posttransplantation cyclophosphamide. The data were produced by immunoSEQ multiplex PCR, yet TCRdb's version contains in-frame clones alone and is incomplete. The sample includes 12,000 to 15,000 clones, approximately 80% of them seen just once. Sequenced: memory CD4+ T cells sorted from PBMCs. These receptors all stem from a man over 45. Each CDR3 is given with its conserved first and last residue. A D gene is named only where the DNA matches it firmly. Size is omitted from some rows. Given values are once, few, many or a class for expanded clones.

CDR3aa: CASSLIGEPYEQYF; CDR3nt: TGCGCCAGCAGCTTGATTGGAGAGCCCTACGAGCAGTACTTC; abundance: -; d_gene: -; j_gene: TRBJ2-7; v_gene: TRBV5-1
CDR3aa: CASSLGQGRTNEKLFF; CDR3nt: TGTGCCAGCAGCTTAGGACAGGGGCGCACTAATGAAAAACTGTTTTTT; abundance: -; d_gene: TRBD1; j_gene: TRBJ1-4; v_gene: TRBV7-8
CDR3aa: CASSIARNTGELFF; CDR3nt: TGTGCCAGTAGTATTGCCAGGAACACCGGGGAGCTGTTTTTT; abundance: -; d_gene: -; j_gene: TRBJ2-2; v_gene: TRBV19
CDR3aa: CASSKSTWQTGYTF; CDR3nt: TGTGCCAGCAGCAAATCGACATGGCAGACTGGCTACACCTTC; abundance: -; d_gene: -; j_gene: TRBJ1-2; v_gene: TRBV11-3
CDR3aa: CASRPSGSDTQYF; CDR3nt: TGTGCCAGCAGGCCTAGCGGGAGTGATACGCAGTATTTT; abundance: -; d_gene: TRBD2; j_gene: TRBJ2-3; v_gene: TRBV7-9
CDR3aa: CASSLLGPNTGELFF; CDR3nt: TGTGCCAGCAGCTTACTAGGTCCGAACACCGGGGAGCTGTTTTTT; abundance: -; d_gene: -; j_gene: TRBJ2-2; v_gene: TRBV11-1
CDR3aa: CASSTRDRGFTEAFF; CDR3nt: TGTGCCAGTAGTACGCGGGACAGGGGATTCACTGAAGCTTTCTTT; abundance: -; d_gene: TRBD1; j_gene: TRBJ1-1; v_gene: TRBV19
CDR3aa: CASSSGQGVGQPQHF; CDR3nt: TGTGCCAGCAGCTCCGGACAGGGGGTCGGTCAGCCCCAGCATTTT; abundance: -; d_gene: TRBD1; j_gene: TRBJ1-5; v_gene: TRBV7-9
CDR3aa: CATSRDATTGGRDIDTQYF; CDR3nt: TGTGCCACCAGCAGAGACGCGACAACAGGGGGCCGGGATATAGATACGCAGTATTTT; abundance: -; d_gene: TRBD1; j_gene: TRBJ2-3; v_gene: TRBV15
CDR3aa: CASSADSGLGELFF; CDR3nt: TGTGCCAGTAGTGCAGACTCAGGGTTGGGGGAGCTGTTTTTT; abundance: -; d_gene: -; j_gene: TRBJ2-2; v_gene: TRBV19
CDR3aa: CASSPSRGSYGYTF; CDR3nt: TGTGCCAGCTCACCGTCGCGGGGCAGCTATGGCTACACCTTC; abundance: -; d_gene: -; j_gene: TRBJ1-2; v_gene: TRBV18
CDR3aa: CASSLLQGADEQYF; CDR3nt: TGTGCCAGCAGCCTACTCCAGGGGGCGGACGAGCAGTACTTC; abundance: -; d_gene: TRBD1; j_gene: TRBJ2-7; v_gene: TRBV7-9
CDR3aa: CAWSRNRGDTQYF; CDR3nt: TGTGCCTGGAGTAGGAACCGGGGGGATACGCAGTATTTT; abundance: -; d_gene: -; j_gene: TRBJ2-3; v_gene: TRBV30
CDR3aa: CASSLDPGLSKETQYF; CDR3nt: TGCGCCAGCAGCTTGGATCCGGGACTATCAAAAGAGACCCAGTACTTC; abundance: once; d_gene: TRBD2; j_gene: TRBJ2-5; v_gene: TRBV5-1
CDR3aa: CATLKTGGRQPQHF; CDR3nt: TGTGCCACCCTCAAAACAGGGGGGCGCCAGCCCCAGCATTTT; abundance: -; d_gene: TRBD1; j_gene: TRBJ1-5; v_gene: TRBV19
CDR3aa: CASSVEDSFSGEQYF; CDR3nt: TGTGCCAGCAGCGTAGAGGACAGCTTCTCTGGCGAGCAGTACTTC; abundance: few; d_gene: -; j_gene: TRBJ2-7; v_gene: TRBV9
CDR3aa: CASSVGTGFGQPQHF; CDR3nt: TGTGCCAGCAGCGTAGGGACAGGGTTCGGTCAGCCCCAGCATTTT; abundance: -; d_gene: TRBD1; j_gene: TRBJ1-5; v_gene: TRBV9
CDR3aa: CSVDLGGANYGYTF; CDR3nt: TGCAGCGTTGATCTAGGAGGGGCCAACTATGGCTACACCTTC; abundance: -; d_gene: -; j_gene: TRBJ1-2; v_gene: TRBV29-1
CDR3aa: CASSATGGMQTQYF; CDR3nt: TGTGCCAGCAGTGCAACAGGGGGCATGCAGACCCAGTACTTC; abundance: once; d_gene: TRBD1; j_gene: TRBJ2-5; v_gene: TRBV2
CDR3aa: CASSSVGASTYNEQFF; CDR3nt: TGTGCCAGCTCATCAGTTGGGGCGAGCACCTACAATGAGCAGTTCTTC; abundance: once; d_gene: -; j_gene: TRBJ2-1; v_gene: TRBV18
CDR3aa: CASSRQGGTNEKLFF; CDR3nt: TGCGCCAGCAGCAGACAGGGGGGAACTAATGAAAAACTGTTTTTT; abundance: -; d_gene: TRBD1; j_gene: TRBJ1-4; v_gene: TRBV5-1
CDR3aa: CASSPPGGHNQPQHF; CDR3nt: TGTGCCAGCTCACCACCCGGGGGGCACAATCAGCCCCAGCATTTT; abundance: -; d_gene: -; j_gene: TRBJ1-5; v_gene: TRBV18
CDR3aa: CASATAGAAADTQYF; CDR3nt: TGTGCCAGCGCGACAGCGGGAGCGGCTGCAGATACGCAGTATTTT; abundance: -; d_gene: TRBD2; j_gene: TRBJ2-3; v_gene: TRBV28
CDR3aa: CASCVGGSSYEQYF; CDR3nt: TGTGCCAGTTGTGTAGGGGGAAGCTCCTACGAGCAGTACTTC; abundance: -; d_gene: -; j_gene: TRBJ2-7; v_gene: TRBV28
CDR3aa: CASSRVASRGAGQPQHF; CDR3nt: TGCGCCAGCAGCCGGGTCGCGTCCAGGGGGGCTGGACAGCCCCAGCATTTT; abundance: -; d_gene: TRBD1; j_gene: TRBJ1-5; v_gene: TRBV4-1
CDR3aa: CAWSVWRGLAGADTQYF; CDR3nt: TGTGCCTGGAGTGTATGGCGCGGACTAGCGGGAGCAGATACGCAGTATTTT; abundance: -; d_gene: TRBD2; j_gene: TRBJ2-3; v_gene: TRBV30
CDR3aa: CASSPGLAGAAIGEQFF; CDR3nt: TGCGCCAGCAGCCCGGGACTAGCGGGAGCTGCGATCGGTGAGCAGTTCTTC; abundance: -; d_gene: TRBD2; j_gene: TRBJ2-1; v_gene: TRBV5-1
CDR3aa: CASSRETRDRVRGYTF; CDR3nt: TGTGCCAGCAGCCGCGAAACCCGGGACAGGGTCCGAGGCTACACCTTC; abundance: -; d_gene: -; j_gene: TRBJ1-2; v_gene: TRBV21-1
CDR3aa: CASSQDYEQYF; CDR3nt: TGCGCCAGCAGCCAGGACTACGAGCAGTACTTC; abundance: -; d_gene: -; j_gene: TRBJ2-7; v_gene: TRBV5-1
CDR3aa: CASSLVSGFNSPLHF; CDR3nt: TGTGCCAGCAGCTTAGTCTCCGGGTTTAATTCACCCCTCCACTTT; abundance: -; d_gene: -; j_gene: TRBJ1-6; v_gene: TRBV7-2
CDR3aa: CASHPGTSVYNEQFF; CDR3nt: TGTGCCAGCCACCCCGGGACTAGCGTCTACAATGAGCAGTTCTTC; abundance: -; d_gene: TRBD2; j_gene: TRBJ2-1; v_gene: TRBV27
CDR3aa: CASSQRTANSPLHF; CDR3nt: TGCGCCAGCAGCCAAAGGACAGCGAATTCACCCCTCCACTTT; abundance: -; d_gene: -; j_gene: TRBJ1-6; v_gene: TRBV5-1
CDR3aa: CASSDGVRYGYTF; CDR3nt: TGTGCCAGCAGTGACGGGGTTAGGTATGGCTACACCTTC; abundance: once; d_gene: -; j_gene: TRBJ1-2; v_gene: TRBV6-1
CDR3aa: CASSVGGRTDTQYF; CDR3nt: TGTGCCAGCAGTGTGGGGGGTCGAACAGATACGCAGTATTTT; abundance: few; d_gene: -; j_gene: TRBJ2-3; v_gene: TRBV2
CDR3aa: CASSFGVSGYTF; CDR3nt: TGTGCCAGCAGCTTCGGGGTGTCTGGCTACACCTTC; abundance: -; d_gene: -; j_gene: TRBJ1-2; v_gene: TRBV7-9
CDR3aa: CASSYASGGASEQFF; CDR3nt: TGTGCCAGCAGTTACGCTAGCGGGGGGGCCAGTGAGCAGTTCTTC; abundance: -; d_gene: TRBD2; j_gene: TRBJ2-1; v_gene: TRBV6-6
CDR3aa: CASSSERRQLQGTGELFF; CDR3nt: TGTGCCAGCAGCTCGGAAAGGCGGCAGTTACAGGGGACCGGGGAGCTGTTTTTT; abundance: -; d_gene: TRBD1; j_gene: TRBJ2-2; v_gene: TRBV5-6
CDR3aa: CASSESPEYNEQFF; CDR3nt: TGTGCCAGCAGTGAATCTCCTGAGTACAATGAGCAGTTCTTC; abundance: once; d_gene: -; j_gene: TRBJ2-1; v_gene: TRBV25-1
CDR3aa: CASSSSRSDTQYF; CDR3nt: TGTGCCAGCAGCTCATCTAGGTCGGATACGCAGTATTTT; abundance: -; d_gene: -; j_gene: TRBJ2-3; v_gene: TRBV7-3
CDR3aa: CAISPISVHEQYF; CDR3nt: TGTGCCATCAGCCCGATATCGGTTCACGAGCAGTACTTC; abundance: few; d_gene: -; j_gene: TRBJ2-7; v_gene: TRBV10-3
CDR3aa: CASSLSTLSSYNEQFF; CDR3nt: TGTGCCAGCAGCTTGAGTACTTTAAGCTCCTACAATGAGCAGTTCTTC; abundance: -; d_gene: -; j_gene: TRBJ2-1; v_gene: TRBV5-4
CDR3aa: CASNRGGSPLHF; CDR3nt: TGTGCGAGCAACAGGGGAGGTTCACCCCTCCACTTT; abundance: few; d_gene: TRBD1; j_gene: TRBJ1-6; v_gene: TRBV6-1
CDR3aa: CASSIVAGGRNEQFF; CDR3nt: TGTGCCAGTAGTATAGTAGCGGGAGGAAGGAATGAGCAGTTCTTC; abundance: -; d_gene: TRBD2; j_gene: TRBJ2-1; v_gene: TRBV19
CDR3aa: CASRGSRGGYNEQFF; CDR3nt: TGCGCCAGCAGGGGAAGCCGGGGGGGATACAATGAGCAGTTCTTC; abundance: -; d_gene: TRBD2; j_gene: TRBJ2-1; v_gene: TRBV10-2
CDR3aa: CASVEFPAKAFF; CDR3nt: TGCGCCAGCGTGGAGTTTCCGGCTAAAGCTTTCTTT; abundance: few; d_gene: -; j_gene: TRBJ1-1; v_gene: TRBV10-1
CDR3aa: CASSEQGQGANQPQHF; CDR3nt: TGTGCCAGCAGTGAACAGGGACAGGGGGCTAATCAGCCCCAGCATTTT; abundance: -; d_gene: TRBD1; j_gene: TRBJ1-5; v_gene: TRBV6-1
CDR3aa: CASSWATGTGSFLYF; CDR3nt: -; abundance: once; d_gene: -; j_gene: TRBJ2-7; v_gene: TRBV5-6
CDR3aa: CASSLATGVETQYF; CDR3nt: TGCGCCAGCAGCTTGGCCACAGGGGTAGAGACCCAGTACTTC; abundance: few; d_gene: TRBD1; j_gene: TRBJ2-5; v_gene: TRBV5-1
CDR3aa: CASSLRTGGRRNTIYF; CDR3nt: TGTGCCAGTAGTCTCAGAACAGGGGGGAGAAGAAACACCATATATTTT; abundance: -; d_gene: TRBD1; j_gene: TRBJ1-3; v_gene: TRBV19
CDR3aa: CASSEQGTGNTIYF; CDR3nt: TGTGCCAGCAGCGAACAGGGGACTGGAAACACCATATATTTT; abundance: few; d_gene: TRBD1; j_gene: TRBJ1-3; v_gene: TRBV7-2
CDR3aa: CASSLRYSGGAREQFF; CDR3nt: TGTGCCAGCAGCTTAAGGTATAGCGGGGGGGCCCGGGAGCAGTTCTTC; abundance: -; d_gene: TRBD2; j_gene: TRBJ2-1; v_gene: TRBV13
CDR3aa: CAISESIASGEAADEQFF; CDR3nt: TGTGCCATCAGTGAGTCGATAGCTAGCGGGGAAGCCGCGGATGAGCAGTTCTTC; abundance: -; d_gene: TRBD2; j_gene: TRBJ2-1; v_gene: TRBV10-3
CDR3aa: CARSLEEKLFF; CDR3nt: TGTGCCAGAAGCTTAGAGGAAAAACTGTTTTTT; abundance: -; d_gene: -; j_gene: TRBJ1-4; v_gene: TRBV5-3
CDR3aa: CASRDSGGHGELFF; CDR3nt: TGTGCCAGCAGGGACAGCGGGGGCCACGGGGAGCTGTTTTTT; abundance: -; d_gene: TRBD2; j_gene: TRBJ2-2; v_gene: TRBV6-5
CDR3aa: CASSPRGVAVRVPTNTGELFF; CDR3nt: TGTGCCAGTAGTCCCCGGGGGGTAGCGGTGCGTGTTCCTACTAACACCGGGGAGCTGTTTTTT; abundance: -; d_gene: TRBD2; j_gene: TRBJ2-2; v_gene: TRBV19
CDR3aa: CASSLTGLAGVGQYF; CDR3nt: TGTGCCAGCAGCTTAACAGGACTAGCGGGAGTAGGGCAGTACTTC; abundance: few; d_gene: TRBD2; j_gene: TRBJ2-7; v_gene: TRBV7-2